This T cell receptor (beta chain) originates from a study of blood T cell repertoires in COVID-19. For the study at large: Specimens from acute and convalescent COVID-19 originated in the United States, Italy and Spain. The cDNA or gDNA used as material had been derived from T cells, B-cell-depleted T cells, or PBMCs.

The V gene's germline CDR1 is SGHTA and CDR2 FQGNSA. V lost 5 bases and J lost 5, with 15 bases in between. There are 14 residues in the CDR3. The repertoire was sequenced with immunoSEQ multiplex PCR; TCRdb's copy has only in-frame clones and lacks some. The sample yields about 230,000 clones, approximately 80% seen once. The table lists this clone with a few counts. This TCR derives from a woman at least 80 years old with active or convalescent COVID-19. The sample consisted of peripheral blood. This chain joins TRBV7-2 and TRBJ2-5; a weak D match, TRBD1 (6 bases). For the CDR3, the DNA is TGTGCCAGCAGCCCATACAGGGAATCGGAGACCCAGTACTTC. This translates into CASSPYRESETQYF.